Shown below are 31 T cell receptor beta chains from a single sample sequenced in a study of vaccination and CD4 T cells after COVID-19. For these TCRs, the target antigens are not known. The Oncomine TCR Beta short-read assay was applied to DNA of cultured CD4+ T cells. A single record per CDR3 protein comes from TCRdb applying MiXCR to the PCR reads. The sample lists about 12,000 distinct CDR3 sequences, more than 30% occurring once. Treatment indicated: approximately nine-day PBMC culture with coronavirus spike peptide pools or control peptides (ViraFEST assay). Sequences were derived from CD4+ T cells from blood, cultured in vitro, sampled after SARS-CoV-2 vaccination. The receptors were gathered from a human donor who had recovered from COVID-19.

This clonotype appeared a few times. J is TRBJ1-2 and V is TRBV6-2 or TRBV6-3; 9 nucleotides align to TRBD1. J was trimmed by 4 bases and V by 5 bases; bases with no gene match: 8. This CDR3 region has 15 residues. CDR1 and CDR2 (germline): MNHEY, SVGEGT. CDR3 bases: TGTGCCAGCAGTAAACCGGGACAGGGTGCCTATGGCTACACCTTC. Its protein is CASSKPGQGAYGYTF.

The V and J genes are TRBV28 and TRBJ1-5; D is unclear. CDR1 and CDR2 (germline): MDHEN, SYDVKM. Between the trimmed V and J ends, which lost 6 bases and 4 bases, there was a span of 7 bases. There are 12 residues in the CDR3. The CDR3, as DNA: TGTGCCAGCAGATTGACAAATCAGCCCCAGCATTTT. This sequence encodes CASRLTNQPQHF.

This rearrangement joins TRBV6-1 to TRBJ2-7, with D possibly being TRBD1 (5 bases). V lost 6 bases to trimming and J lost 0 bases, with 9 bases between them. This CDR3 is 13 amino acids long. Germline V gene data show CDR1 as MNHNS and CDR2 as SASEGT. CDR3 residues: CASRGDTSYEQYF. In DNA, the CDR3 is TGTGCCAGCAGAGGGGATACCTCCTACGAGCAGTACTTC.

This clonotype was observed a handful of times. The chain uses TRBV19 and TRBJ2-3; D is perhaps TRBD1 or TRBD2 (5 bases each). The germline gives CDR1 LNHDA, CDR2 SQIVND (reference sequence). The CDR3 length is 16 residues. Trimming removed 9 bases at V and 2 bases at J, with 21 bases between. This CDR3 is CASLKGENENTDTQYF. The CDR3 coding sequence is TGTGCCAGCCTGAAAGGGGAGAACGAGAACACAGATACGCAGTATTTT.

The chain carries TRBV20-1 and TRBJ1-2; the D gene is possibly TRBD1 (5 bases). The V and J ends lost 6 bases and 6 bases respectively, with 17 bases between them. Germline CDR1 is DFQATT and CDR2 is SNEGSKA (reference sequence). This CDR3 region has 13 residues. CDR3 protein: CSAARGVRDGYTF. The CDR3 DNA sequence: TGCAGTGCCGCGCGGGGGGTTAGAGATGGCTACACCTTC.

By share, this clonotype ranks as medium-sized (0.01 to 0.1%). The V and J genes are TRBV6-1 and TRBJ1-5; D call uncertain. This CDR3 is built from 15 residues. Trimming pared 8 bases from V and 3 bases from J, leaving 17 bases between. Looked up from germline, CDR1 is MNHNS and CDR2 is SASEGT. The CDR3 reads CASGSPGPLNQPQHF. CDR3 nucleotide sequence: TGTGCCAGCGGCAGCCCCGGACCTCTCAATCAGCCCCAGCATTTT.

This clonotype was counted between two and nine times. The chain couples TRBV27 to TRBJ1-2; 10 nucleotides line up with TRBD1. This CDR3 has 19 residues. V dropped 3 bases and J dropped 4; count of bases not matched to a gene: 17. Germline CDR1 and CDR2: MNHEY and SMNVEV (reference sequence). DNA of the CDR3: TGTGCCAGCAGTTTTCGCAGCCGGACAGGGGGTACAACCCGCTATGGCTACACCTTC. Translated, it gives CASSFRSRTGGTTRYGYTF.

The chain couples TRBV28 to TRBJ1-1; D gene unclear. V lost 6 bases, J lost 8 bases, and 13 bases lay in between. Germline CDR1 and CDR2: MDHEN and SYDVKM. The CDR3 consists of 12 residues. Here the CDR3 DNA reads TGTGCCAGCAGCCCCTGGTTCTGGGAAGCTTTCTTT. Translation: CASSPWFWEAFF.

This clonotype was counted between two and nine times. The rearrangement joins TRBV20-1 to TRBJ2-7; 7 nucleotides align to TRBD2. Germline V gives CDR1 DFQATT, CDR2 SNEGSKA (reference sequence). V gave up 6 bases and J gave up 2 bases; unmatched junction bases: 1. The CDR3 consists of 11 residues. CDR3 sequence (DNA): TGCAGTGCCGCGGGGGCCTACGAGCAGTACTTC. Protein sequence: CSAAGAYEQYF.

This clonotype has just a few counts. As DNA, the CDR3 is TGTGCCAGCAGCGCCTGGGACTTTGCCTACGAGCAGTACTTC. It codes for CASSAWDFAYEQYF. This rearrangement joins TRBV9 to TRBJ2-7, with D perhaps matching TRBD2 (6 bases). V was shortened by 3 bases and J by 2 bases, with 12 bases between the two germline ends. This CDR3 is 14 amino acids long. Looked up from germline, CDR1 is SGDLS and CDR2 is YYNGEE.

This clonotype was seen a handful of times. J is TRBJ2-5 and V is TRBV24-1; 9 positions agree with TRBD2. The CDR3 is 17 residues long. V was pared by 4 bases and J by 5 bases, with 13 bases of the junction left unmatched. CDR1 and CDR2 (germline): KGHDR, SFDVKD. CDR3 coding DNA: TGTGCCACCAGTGAGGCCCCTCATAGCGGGAGTAGGGAGACCCAGTACTTC. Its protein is CATSEAPHSGSRETQYF.

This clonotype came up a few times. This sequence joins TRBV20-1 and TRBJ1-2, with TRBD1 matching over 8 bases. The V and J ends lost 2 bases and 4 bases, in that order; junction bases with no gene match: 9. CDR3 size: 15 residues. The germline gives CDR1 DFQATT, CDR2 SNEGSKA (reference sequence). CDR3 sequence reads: CSARPLQGGSYGYTF. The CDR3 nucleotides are TGCAGTGCTAGACCTCTACAGGGGGGAAGCTATGGCTACACCTTC.

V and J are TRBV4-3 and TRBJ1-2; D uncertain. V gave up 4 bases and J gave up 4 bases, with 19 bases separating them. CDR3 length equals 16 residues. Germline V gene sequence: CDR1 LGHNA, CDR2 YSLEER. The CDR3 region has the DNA TGCGCCAGCAGCCCATCTTCGGCTGGGGTGGGCTATGGCTACACCTTC. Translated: CASSPSSAGVGYGYTF.

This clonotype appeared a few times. The CDR3 DNA sequence: TGTGCCAGCAGTTACCCCGCAACCGGGACAGGGGCCGGAGATACGCAGTATTTT. Translation: CASSYPATGTGAGDTQYF. The genes are TRBV6-2 or TRBV6-3 and TRBJ2-3, with 10 positions matching TRBD1. Germline assignment: CDR1 MNHEY and CDR2 SVGEGT. V shed 2 bases and J 5 bases; nucleotides not matched to a gene: 13. The CDR3 runs to 18 residues.

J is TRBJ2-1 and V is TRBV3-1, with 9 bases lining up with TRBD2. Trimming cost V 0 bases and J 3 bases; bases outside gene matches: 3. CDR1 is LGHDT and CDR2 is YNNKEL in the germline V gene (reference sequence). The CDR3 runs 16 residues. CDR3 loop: CASSQDLAGFYNEQFF. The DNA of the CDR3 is TGTGCCAGCAGCCAAGATCTAGCGGGATTCTACAATGAGCAGTTCTTC.

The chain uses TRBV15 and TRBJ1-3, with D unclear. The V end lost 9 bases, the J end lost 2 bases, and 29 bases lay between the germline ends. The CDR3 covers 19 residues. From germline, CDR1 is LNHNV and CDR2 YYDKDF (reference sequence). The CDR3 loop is CATVKSNFDRTLTGNTIYF. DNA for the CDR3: TGTGCCACGGTTAAGTCGAACTTCGACCGAACCCTCACTGGAAACACCATATATTTT.

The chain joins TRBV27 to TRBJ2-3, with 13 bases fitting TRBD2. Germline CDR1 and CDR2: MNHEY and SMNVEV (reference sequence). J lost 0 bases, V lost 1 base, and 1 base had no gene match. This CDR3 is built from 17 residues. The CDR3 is CASSLWTSGRSTDTQYF. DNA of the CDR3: TGTGCCAGCAGTTTATGGACTAGCGGGAGAAGCACAGATACGCAGTATTTT.

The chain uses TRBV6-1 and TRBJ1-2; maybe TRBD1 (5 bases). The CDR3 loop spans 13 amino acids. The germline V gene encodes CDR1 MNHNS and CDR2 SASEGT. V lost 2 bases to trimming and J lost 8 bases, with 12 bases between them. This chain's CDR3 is CASSEQGAGGYTF. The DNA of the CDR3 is TGTGCCAGCAGTGAACAGGGTGCCGGGGGCTACACCTTC.

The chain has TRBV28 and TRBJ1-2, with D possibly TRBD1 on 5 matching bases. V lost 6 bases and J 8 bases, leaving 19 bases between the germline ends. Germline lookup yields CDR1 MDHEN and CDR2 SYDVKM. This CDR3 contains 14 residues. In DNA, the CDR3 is TGTGCCAGCAGCCCATCTCAGGGAGTTAAGGGCTACACCTTC. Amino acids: CASSPSQGVKGYTF.

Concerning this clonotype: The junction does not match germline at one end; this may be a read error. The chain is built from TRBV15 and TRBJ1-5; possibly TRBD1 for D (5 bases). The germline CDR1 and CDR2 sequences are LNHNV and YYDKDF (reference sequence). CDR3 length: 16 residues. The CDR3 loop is CATRDRKAGGNRPHHF. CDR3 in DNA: TGTGCCACACGGGACCGAAAGGCTGGTGGCAATCGGCCCCATCATTTT.

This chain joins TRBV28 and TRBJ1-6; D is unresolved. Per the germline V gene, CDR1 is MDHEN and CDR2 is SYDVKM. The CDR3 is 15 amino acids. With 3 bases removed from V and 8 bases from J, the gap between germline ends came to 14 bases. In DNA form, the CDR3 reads TGTGCCAGCAGTTTGTCCCGGGTTAGGGATTCACCCCTCCACTTT. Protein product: CASSLSRVRDSPLHF.

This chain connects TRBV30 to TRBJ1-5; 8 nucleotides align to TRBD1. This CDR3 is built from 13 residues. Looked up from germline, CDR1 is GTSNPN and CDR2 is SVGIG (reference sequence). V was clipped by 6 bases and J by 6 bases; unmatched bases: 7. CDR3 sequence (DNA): TGTGCCTGCGACAGGGGAGCAGGTCAGCCCCAGCATTTT. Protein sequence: CACDRGAGQPQHF.

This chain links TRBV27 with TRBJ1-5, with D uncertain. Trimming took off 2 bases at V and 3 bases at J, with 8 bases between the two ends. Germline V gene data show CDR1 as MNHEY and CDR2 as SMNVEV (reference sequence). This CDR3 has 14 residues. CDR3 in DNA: TGTGCCAGCAGTTTAAGATTCCCCAATCAGCCCCAGCATTTT. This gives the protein CASSLRFPNQPQHF.

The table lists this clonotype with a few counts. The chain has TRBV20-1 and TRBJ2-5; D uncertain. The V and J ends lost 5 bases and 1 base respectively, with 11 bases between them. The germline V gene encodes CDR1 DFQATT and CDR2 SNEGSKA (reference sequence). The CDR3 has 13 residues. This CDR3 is CSAPFGGQETQYF. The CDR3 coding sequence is TGCAGTGCTCCATTCGGCGGCCAAGAGACCCAGTACTTC.

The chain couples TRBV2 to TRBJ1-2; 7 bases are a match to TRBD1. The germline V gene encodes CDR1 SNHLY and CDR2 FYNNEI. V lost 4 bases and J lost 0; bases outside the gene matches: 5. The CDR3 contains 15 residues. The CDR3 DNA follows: TGTGCCAGCAGTGGACGGGACAGTTCTAACTATGGCTACACCTTC. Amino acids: CASSGRDSSNYGYTF.

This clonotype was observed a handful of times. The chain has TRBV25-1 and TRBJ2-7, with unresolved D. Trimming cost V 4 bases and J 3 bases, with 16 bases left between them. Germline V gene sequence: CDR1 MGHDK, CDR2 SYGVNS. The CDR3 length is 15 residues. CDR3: CASSVSWYSSYEQYF. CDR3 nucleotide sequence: TGTGCCAGCAGTGTGTCTTGGTACAGCAGCTACGAGCAGTACTTC.

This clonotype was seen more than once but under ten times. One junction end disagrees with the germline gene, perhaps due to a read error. The CDR3 is CASSYSGSGLF. Written as DNA, the CDR3 is TGTGCCAGCAGTTACTCCGGCAGCGGGCTCTTT. The V and J genes are TRBV6-5 and TRBJ1-1, with unresolved D. This CDR3 is built from 11 residues. Looked up from germline, CDR1 is MNHEY and CDR2 is SVGAGI.

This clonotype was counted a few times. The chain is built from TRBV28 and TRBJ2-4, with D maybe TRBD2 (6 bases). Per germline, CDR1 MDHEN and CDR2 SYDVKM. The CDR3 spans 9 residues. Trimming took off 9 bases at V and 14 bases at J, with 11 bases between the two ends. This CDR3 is CASGTAKYF. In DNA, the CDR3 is TGTGCCAGTGGGACTGCAAAGTACTTC. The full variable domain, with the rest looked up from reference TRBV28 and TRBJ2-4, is DVKVTQSSRYLVKRTGEKVFLECVQDMDHENMFWYRQDPGLGLRLIYFSYDVKMKEKGDIPEGYSVSREKKERFSLILESASTNQTSMYLCASGTAKYFGAGTRLSVL.

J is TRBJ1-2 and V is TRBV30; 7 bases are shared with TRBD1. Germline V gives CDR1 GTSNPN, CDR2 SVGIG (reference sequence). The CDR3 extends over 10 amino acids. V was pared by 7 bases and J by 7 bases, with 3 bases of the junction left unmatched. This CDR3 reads CASTGVGYTF. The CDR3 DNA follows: TGTGCCTCAACAGGGGTTGGCTACACCTTC.

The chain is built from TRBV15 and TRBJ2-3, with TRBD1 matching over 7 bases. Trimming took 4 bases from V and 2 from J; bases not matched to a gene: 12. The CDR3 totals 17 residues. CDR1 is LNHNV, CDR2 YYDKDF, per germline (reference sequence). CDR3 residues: CATSKMNRGPATDTQYF. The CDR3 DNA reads TGTGCCACCAGCAAGATGAACAGGGGACCCGCCACAGATACGCAGTATTTT.

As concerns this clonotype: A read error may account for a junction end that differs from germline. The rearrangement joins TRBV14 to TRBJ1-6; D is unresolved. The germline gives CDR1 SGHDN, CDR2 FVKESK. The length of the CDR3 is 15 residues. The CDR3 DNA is TGTGCCAGCAGCCAAAGCCTCTCCTATAACTCACCCCTCCACTTT. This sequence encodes CASSQSLSYNSPLHF.